The 11 T cell receptor beta chains listed next were all sequenced from one sample in a study of shared clonotypes between healthy human individuals. As defined, naive CD8 cells were CD45RO-negative and positively selected for CCR7, with terminally differentiated effector memory CD45RA+ cells excluded. Clones were sequenced by immunoSEQ multiplex PCR, and TCRdb holds only the in-frame ones, with some missing. This repertoire shows about 680,000 clones, about 92% found once; its top ten account for roughly 22%. The sample taken for sequencing was naive CD8+ T cells sorted from blood. The receptors shown here come from a man younger than 45 in good health.

This clone was recorded a few times. The rearrangement joins TRBV7-3 to TRBJ1-1; D may be TRBD1 (5 bases). CDR1 is SGHTA, CDR2 FQGTGA, per germline. The V end lost 5 bases, the J end lost 7 bases, and 11 bases lay between the germline ends. This CDR3 is built from 12 residues. The CDR3 loop reads CASSGITGEAFF. The CDR3 DNA sequence: TGTGCCAGCAGCGGAATTACAGGTGAAGCTTTCTTT.

The chain is built from TRBV7-2 and TRBJ2-1, with 13 bases fitting TRBD2. Per the germline V gene, CDR1 is SGHTA and CDR2 is FQGNSA. There are 16 residues in the CDR3. The junction had 6 bases not matched to a gene; V was cut back by 2 bases and J by 8 bases. The CDR3 here is CASSLPLAGGPDEQFF. The CDR3 DNA reads as TGTGCCAGCAGCTTACCACTAGCGGGAGGGCCAGATGAGCAGTTCTTC.

For the CDR3, the DNA is TGTGCCAGCAGTGGTTCCGGGACTAGCGGGAGGAACACCGGGGAGCTGTTTTTT. Residues: CASSGSGTSGRNTGELFF. The rearrangement uses TRBV2 and TRBJ2-2; 14 bases fit TRBD2. The CDR3 is 18 residues long. Trimming took 4 bases from V and 1 from J; bases not matched to a gene: 5. CDR1 is SNHLY and CDR2 is FYNNEI in the germline V gene. The variable domain in full, completed from reference TRBV2 and TRBJ2-2, reads EPEVTQTPSHQVTQMGQEVILRCVPISNHLYFYWYRQILGQKVEFLVSFYNNEISEKSEIFDDQFSVERPDGSNFTLKIRSTKLEDSAMYFCASSGSGTSGRNTGELFFGEGSRLTVL.

The V call is TRBV11-2, the J call TRBJ2-1; D possibly corresponds to TRBD1 (5 bases). The germline V gene encodes CDR1 SGHAT and CDR2 FQNNGV. Trimming stripped 5 bases from V and 9 bases from J, with 14 bases between. The CDR3 length is 13 residues. For the CDR3, the DNA is TGTGCCAGCAGCCCCGAAGGGGTTGCTGAGCAGTTCTTC. It specifies CASSPEGVAEQFF. The full variable domain, its missing parts supplied by reference TRBV11-2 and TRBJ2-1, is EAGVAQSPRYKIIEKRQSVAFWCNPISGHATLYWYQQILGQGPKLLIQFQNNGVVDDSQLPKDRFSAERLKGVDSTLKIQPAKLEDSAVYLCASSPEGVAEQFFGPGTRLTVL.

The chain links TRBV7-8 to TRBJ2-5; the D gene is possibly TRBD2 (5 bases). The CDR3 extends over 17 amino acids. Germline V gene sequence: CDR1 SGHVS, CDR2 FQNEAQ. V dropped 2 bases and J dropped 5 bases, with 21 bases sitting between them. CDR3 coding DNA: TGTGCCAGCAGCTTACGTAGTGTAGGAGAGGGCCAGGAGACCCAGTACTTC. Translating gives CASSLRSVGEGQETQYF.

Worth noting for this clone: The identical CDR3 is also encoded by other nucleotide sequences in the sample. V usage is TRBV27 and J usage is TRBJ1-5; D remains ambiguous. Germline-derived CDR1 and CDR2 are MNHEY and SMNVEV (reference sequence). Between the trimmed V and J ends, which lost 1 base and 3 bases, there was a span of 4 bases. The CDR3 loop spans 13 amino acids. DNA for the CDR3: TGTGCCAGCAGTTTATTCCCCAATCAGCCCCAGCATTTT. Translating gives CASSLFPNQPQHF.

This rearrangement joins TRBV7-9 to TRBJ2-7; 9 bases map to TRBD2. J was trimmed by 1 base and V by 5 bases; bases with no gene match: 3. In germline, CDR1 is SEHNR, CDR2 FQNEAQ (reference sequence). There are 14 residues in the CDR3. The CDR3 reads CASSRLAESYEQYF. The CDR3 DNA reads TGTGCCAGCAGCCGACTAGCGGAGTCCTACGAGCAGTACTTC.

The V gene is TRBV29-1, the J gene TRBJ2-7, with 9 positions matching TRBD2. The CDR3 has 14 amino acids. Germline CDR1 and CDR2: SQVTM and ANQGSEA. Losses at the gene ends were 6 bases for V and 6 bases for J; bases not matched to a gene: 12. This chain's CDR3 is CSVEGLAGSGEQYF. For the CDR3, the DNA is TGCAGCGTAGAGGGACTAGCCGGGTCTGGCGAGCAGTACTTC.

For the CDR3, the DNA is TGTGCCAGCAGCGTAGGAGCGGGATACTACGAGCAGTACTTC. This translates into CASSVGAGYYEQYF. V usage is TRBV9 and J usage is TRBJ2-7; 7 bases align to TRBD2. With 0 bases clipped from V and 3 bases from J, the junction kept 3 bases outside the gene matches. This CDR3 spans 14 amino acids. Germline V gene sequence: CDR1 SGDLS, CDR2 YYNGEE.

Only one count was recorded for this clone. J is TRBJ2-7 and V is TRBV13; TRBD2 aligns across 10 bases. With V trimmed by 5 bases and J by 4 bases, 8 bases remained unmatched. CDR3 length: 15 amino acids. The germline CDR1 and CDR2 sequences are PRHDT and FYEKMQ (reference sequence). The CDR3 reads CASSPGLAEPYEQYF. The DNA for the CDR3 is TGTGCCAGCAGCCCCGGACTAGCGGAACCTTACGAGCAGTACTTC.

The chain links TRBV7-2 to TRBJ2-7; D not certain. Germline CDR1 and CDR2: SGHTA and FQGNSA. The V gene lost 5 bases and the J gene lost 1 base, with 12 bases spanning the gap. The CDR3 is 14 residues long. The CDR3 loop reads CASSPRAESYEQYF. CDR3 bases: TGTGCCAGCAGCCCCCGGGCAGAATCCTACGAGCAGTACTTC.